This T cell receptor (beta chain) was retrieved from a study of human T cells and chemical hapten exposure. In the study overall: The study sensitized with 2% DPC on a 2 cm by 2 cm patch of upper inner arm skin.

Time point in this sample: patch test 1, 2 weeks after DPC sensitization. The sample's treatment: therapeutic diphenylcyclopropenone sensitization with weekly scalp DPC. TCRdb reprocessed the RACE reads with MiXCR, giving one entry per CDR3 protein. Of 75,000 to 95,000 distinct CDR3 sequences detected, about 11% appear once; the ten largest clones hold 3.5%. This clonotype was seen only a few times. The CDR3 has 13 amino acids. Germline CDR1 SGHRS, CDR2 YFSETQ. V gave up 5 bases and J gave up 3 bases, with 12 bases separating them. The chain uses TRBV5-1 and TRBJ2-7; D perhaps matches TRBD2 (5 bases). The specimen comprised whole blood, sampled in connection with sensitization to the hapten diphenylcyclopropenone (DPC). This sequence was found in an older woman with alopecia areata. Some clones in this sample may be carry-over from other donors' samples. The CDR3 DNA follows: TGCGCCAGCAGTCGGGAAGCGCTCTACGAGCAGTACTTC. It encodes CASSREALYEQYF.